This T cell receptor beta chain originates from a study of blood T cell repertoires in COVID-19. Whole-study context: Sample material is recorded as cDNA or gDNA derived from T cells, B-cell-depleted T cells, or PBMCs.

Germline CDR1 reads MNHEY; CDR2 reads SMNVEV (reference sequence). The CDR3 is made up of 13 amino acids. Trimming cost V 6 bases and J 5 bases; bases outside gene matches: 6. Per the original methods: Estimation of nucleated cell counts was performed using reference gene primer amplification. Assay: immunoSEQ multiplex PCR; the TCRdb copy retains only in-frame clones and omits some. The DNA gave D and trimming, while V, J and clone size come from that table. The profile shows approximately 220,000 clones, 80% to 90% of them singletons. The gene calls are TRBV27 and TRBJ1-2, with 7 bases matching TRBD1. The sequencing sample was made of peripheral blood. This sequence was found in a woman aged 45-60 years with acute or convalescent COVID-19. The CDR3: CASSRDSGYGYTF. CDR3 nucleotides: TGTGCCAGCAGCAGGGACAGCGGATATGGCTACACCTTC.